This TCR beta chain was recorded in a study of cytomegalovirus exposure and HLA in healthy donors. The PCR had 60 Vbeta and 13 Jbeta primers. Sequencing was performed with immunoSEQ multiplex PCR; in TCRdb, only in-frame clones are kept and a portion is missing. The sample totals roughly 57,000 clones. The CDR3 is made up of 15 amino acids. Per germline, CDR1 SNHLY and CDR2 FYNNEI. V was clipped by 7 bases and J by 3 bases; unmatched bases: 9. Sequencing used PBMCs. The receptor was derived from a man between 18 and 35 years old in good health and CMV-seropositive. This chain links TRBV2 with TRBJ1-5; 7 bases align to TRBD1. CDR3 protein: CASTLRDSDNQPQHF. CDR3 bases: TGTGCCAGCACCCTACGGGACAGCGACAATCAGCCCCAGCATTTT.